This T cell receptor (beta chain) originates from a study of control samples from healthy donors and cancer patients. CDR1 and CDR2 (germline): LNHDA, SQIVND (reference sequence). V was pared by 2 bases and J by 3 bases, with 6 bases of the junction left unmatched. There are 16 residues in the CDR3. Profiling relied on immunoSEQ multiplex PCR, and the TCRdb table lists in-frame clones only, not all of them. The repertoire consists of nearly 55,000 clones, with 95% to 97% occurring once and the leading ten covering 1.5% to 2%. This receptor was identified in a woman between 25 and 40 years old in good health. Source material: blood. The chain recombines TRBV19 with TRBJ2-1; 8 bases match TRBD1. The CDR3 nucleotides read TGTGCCAGTAGTATATCAGGGGGCGAAATCTACAATGAGCAGTTCTTC. Translating it yields CASSISGGEIYNEQFF.